This is a list of T cell receptor beta chains from one sample in a study of T cell responses to AZD1222 COVID-19 vaccine. Only in-frame clones appear in the TCRdb table, and some are missing; sequencing was by immunoSEQ multiplex PCR. Found here are over 100,000 clones, 90% to 95% of them singletons; the top ten hold 1.5% to 2%. The specimen was peripheral blood, collected on day 0 of AZD1222 vaccination. The receptors were gathered from an adult in good health. Each CDR3 is given without its conserved first and last residue. The D gene is left open where the match is weak.

d_call,j_call,v_call,cdr3_aa
.,TRBJ2-1,TRBV19,ASSITGGMGRINNEQF
TRBD1,TRBJ1-2,TRBV6-2/TRBV6-3,ASSPGQGRSGGYT
TRBD1,TRBJ1-2,TRBV20-1,SASRDRGLYGYT
.,TRBJ1-1,TRBV3-1/TRBV3-2,ASSQLKGTEAF
.,TRBJ1-6,TRBV14,ASSQDRGNSPLH
TRBD2,TRBJ2-5,TRBV18,ASSPGLAGLLYQETQY
.,TRBJ2-3,TRBV19,ASSKRLTDTQY
.,TRBJ2-6,TRBV29-1,SVEGRGNSGANVLT
.,TRBJ2-1,TRBV4-3,ASSPEDPTGSNEQF
TRBD1,TRBJ2-7,TRBV24-1,ATSAPPGQGDHEQY
TRBD1,TRBJ2-1,TRBV4-3,ASGDRGSYNEQF
TRBD1,TRBJ2-6,TRBV28,ASVGTELSGANVLT
.,TRBJ2-2,TRBV14,ASSQEGTGELF
.,TRBJ2-5,TRBV15,ATSAVLRAEAEETQY
.,TRBJ2-1,TRBV7-2,ASSFMGPYNEQF
.,TRBJ1-6,TRBV9,ASSPKTSGGADSPLH
.,TRBJ2-7,TRBV9,ASSVGSPYEQY
.,TRBJ1-2,TRBV7-2,ASSLAGQNYGYT
TRBD1,TRBJ2-7,TRBV4-3,ASSQAPRDRFSYEQY
TRBD1,TRBJ1-6,TRBV28,ASSLRAGGSSYNSPLH
.,TRBJ2-1,TRBV19,ASSGTPRSYNEQF
.,TRBJ1-2,TRBV4-3,ASSQAPLINTYGYT
.,TRBJ1-2,TRBV9,ASSVAVRGYGYT
.,TRBJ2-7,TRBV4-2,ASSQEWHIEQY
TRBD1,TRBJ2-3,TRBV18,ASSPRGQVRTDTQY
TRBD2,TRBJ2-2,TRBV5-4,ASSSSGRAMGGELF
TRBD1,TRBJ1-1,TRBV5-8,ASSLDDRAPEAF
.,TRBJ2-6,TRBV27,ASRTPGAGANVLT
.,TRBJ2-4,TRBV7-9,ASSSNNIQY
TRBD2,TRBJ2-3,TRBV10-2,ASSGETSGRSDTQY
TRBD1,TRBJ1-1,TRBV5-6,ASSETGAPNTEAF
TRBD1,TRBJ1-6,TRBV9,ASSAPRQGDNSPLH
TRBD2,TRBJ2-1,TRBV9,ASSVELAGVSNEQF
.,TRBJ1-2,TRBV9,ASSVGKVQPPGT
TRBD1,TRBJ2-7,TRBV6-5,ASSQGNRGGYEQY
TRBD1,TRBJ2-7,TRBV27,ASSLTGQAIYEQY
.,TRBJ1-2,TRBV4-1,ASSQEGGSFYGYT
TRBD1,TRBJ2-7,TRBV12-5,ASGLTDRAGEQY
.,TRBJ2-7,TRBV7-2,ASSHGLRNPYEQY
.,TRBJ1-4,TRBV30,AWSAVRGREKLF
.,TRBJ2-7,TRBV3-1/TRBV3-2,ASNVQGSSGEQY
TRBD1,TRBJ1-6,TRBV13,ASSLGLTGGNSPLH
.,TRBJ1-2,TRBV29-1,SVEMVRSDGYT
.,TRBJ1-1,TRBV10-3,AISDRVSAF
TRBD2,TRBJ2-3,TRBV7-3,ASSSRTGLAGGGTDTQY
.,TRBJ1-6,TRBV7-2,ASSLGGWGESPLH
.,TRBJ1-6,TRBV4-1,ASSQGTDNSPLH
TRBD1,TRBJ1-2,TRBV7-2,ASRTGTGTLGT
TRBD1,TRBJ2-2,TRBV6-6,ASTNFGQGNTGELF
.,TRBJ1-6,TRBV12-3/TRBV12-4,ASSLQDRVLH
.,TRBJ1-1,TRBV5-1,ASSLYLGGNTEAF
.,TRBJ1-2,TRBV2,ASSGQKDYGYT
TRBD2,TRBJ2-3,TRBV19,ASSITLAGGRDTQY
TRBD1,TRBJ2-3,TRBV27,ASSLGVGQTSTDTQY
TRBD1,TRBJ2-1,TRBV6-4,ASSRYQGASEQF
TRBD1,TRBJ2-5,TRBV19,ASTVDRQGRDGETQY
.,TRBJ1-2,TRBV7-3,ASSLSGALYGYT
TRBD1,TRBJ1-5,TRBV11-2,ASSSGQVFNQPQH
.,TRBJ1-2,TRBV12-3/TRBV12-4,ASSLSLGYGYT
.,TRBJ2-7,TRBV15,ATSRDRFGTGYEQY